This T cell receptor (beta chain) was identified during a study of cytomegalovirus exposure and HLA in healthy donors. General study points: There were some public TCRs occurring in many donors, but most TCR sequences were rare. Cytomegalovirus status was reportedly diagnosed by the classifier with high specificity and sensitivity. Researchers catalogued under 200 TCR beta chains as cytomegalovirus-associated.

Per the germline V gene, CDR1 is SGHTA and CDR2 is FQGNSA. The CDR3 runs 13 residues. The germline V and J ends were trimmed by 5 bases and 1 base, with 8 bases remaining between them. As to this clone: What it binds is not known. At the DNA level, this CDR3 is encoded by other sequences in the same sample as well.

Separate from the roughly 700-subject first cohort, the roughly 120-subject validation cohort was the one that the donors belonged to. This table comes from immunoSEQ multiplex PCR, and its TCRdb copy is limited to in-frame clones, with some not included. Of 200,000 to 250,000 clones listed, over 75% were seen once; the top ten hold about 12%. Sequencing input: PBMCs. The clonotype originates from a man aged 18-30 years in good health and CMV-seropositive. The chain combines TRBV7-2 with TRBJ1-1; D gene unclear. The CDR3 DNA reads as TGTGCCAGCAGCCTACGACAGAACACTGAAGCTTTCTTT. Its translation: CASSLRQNTEAFF.